This T cell receptor beta chain was sequenced in a study of T cell responses to AZD1222 COVID-19 vaccine. Recipients boosted at about 4 weeks or about 12 weeks are pooled. Repertoires were generated with immunoSEQ multiplex PCR, while TCRdb's copy carries only in-frame clones and drops some. The table lists over 50,000 clones, approximately 85% of them singletons, with about 27% in the top ten. Germline-derived CDR1 and CDR2 are WSHSY and SAAADI. The length of the CDR3 is 12 residues. V dropped 2 bases and J dropped 5 bases, with 6 bases sitting between them. This TCR derives from an adult who received the AZD1222 COVID-19 vaccine. This specimen was peripheral blood, taken 28 days after the second AZD1222 dose. This sequence joins TRBV10-2 and TRBJ2-5; D perhaps matches TRBD2 (5 bases). The CDR3 is CASSEERETQYF. As DNA, the CDR3 is TGCGCCAGCAGTGAGGAGCGGGAGACCCAGTACTTC.